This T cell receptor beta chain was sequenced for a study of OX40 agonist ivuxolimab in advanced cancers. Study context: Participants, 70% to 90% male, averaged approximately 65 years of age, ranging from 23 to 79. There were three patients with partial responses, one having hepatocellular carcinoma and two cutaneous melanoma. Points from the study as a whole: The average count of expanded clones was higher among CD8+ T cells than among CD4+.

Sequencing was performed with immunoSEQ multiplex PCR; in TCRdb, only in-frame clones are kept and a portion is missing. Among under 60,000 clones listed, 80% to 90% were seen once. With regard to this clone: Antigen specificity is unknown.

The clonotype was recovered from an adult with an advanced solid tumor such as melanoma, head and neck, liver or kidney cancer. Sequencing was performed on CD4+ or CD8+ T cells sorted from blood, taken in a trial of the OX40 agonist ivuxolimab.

The CDR3 protein is CASSYSTPSYEQYF. The CDR3 bases are TGTGCCAGCAGTTACTCGACACCTTCCTACGAGCAGTACTTC. This chain connects TRBV6-5 to TRBJ2-7; D not resolved. This CDR3 spans 14 amino acids. With 0 bases removed from V and 1 base from J, the gap between germline ends came to 7 bases. Germline CDR1 is MNHEY and CDR2 is SVGAGI.